This T cell receptor beta chain was profiled in a study of blood T cell repertoires in COVID-19. Overall study context: The United States, Italy and Spain provided the acute and convalescent COVID-19 samples.

Original data processing: Reference gene primer amplification in the assay estimated nucleated cell counts. Sequencing used immunoSEQ multiplex PCR; TCRdb keeps in-frame clones, though not all of them. The DNA gave D and trimming, while V, J and clone size come from that table. The table records about 150,000 clones, 80% to 90% of them present only once. The CDR3 spans 14 residues. CDR1 is LNHDA, CDR2 SQIVND, per germline (reference sequence). The V and J ends lost 1 base and 0 bases respectively, with 4 bases between them. The gene calls are TRBV19 and TRBJ1-5; D call uncertain. The sequencing input was PBMCs or T cells enriched from blood (not recorded which). The sequence was obtained from a man aged 50 or older who had recovered from COVID-19. The CDR3 protein is CASSIASSNQPQHF. The CDR3, as DNA: TGTGCCAGTAGTATAGCCTCTAGCAATCAGCCCCAGCATTTT.